The source of this T cell receptor beta chain is a study of T-cell reconstitution after alpha-beta-depleted transplantation in children. TCRbeta library preparation incorporated unique molecular identifiers. One entry per CDR3 protein results from TCRdb running MiXCR on the PCR reads. This sample has 250,000 to 400,000 distinct CDR3 sequences, with around 25% found just once. V lost 8 bases and J lost 4, with 15 bases in between. Germline V gene sequence: CDR1 LGHNA, CDR2 YNFKEQ. CDR3 length equals 14 residues. Overall study findings and caveats: The authors attributed T-cell counts and diversity one year after transplant mostly to newly produced T cells. The study reportedly traced alpha-beta T cells about two months after transplant to several hundred expanded graft clones. Several patients had high TCRbeta diversity at day 60; it came from surviving recipient T cells and thymic progenitors.

A few counts support this clonotype. The antigen is undetermined. This receptor was taken from a male patient younger than 18 who had a stem cell transplant for acute lymphoblastic leukemia, so the T cells may come from the graft donor. Sequences were derived from PBMCs, mostly from graft donor cells, sampled 180 days after TCRalphabeta/CD19-depleted stem cell transplant. The chain recombines TRBV4-2 with TRBJ2-1; the D gene is possibly TRBD2 (6 bases). The CDR3, as DNA: TGTGCCAGCGGGACTTCCGGACTTTACAATGAGCAGTTCTTC. This encodes CASGTSGLYNEQFF.